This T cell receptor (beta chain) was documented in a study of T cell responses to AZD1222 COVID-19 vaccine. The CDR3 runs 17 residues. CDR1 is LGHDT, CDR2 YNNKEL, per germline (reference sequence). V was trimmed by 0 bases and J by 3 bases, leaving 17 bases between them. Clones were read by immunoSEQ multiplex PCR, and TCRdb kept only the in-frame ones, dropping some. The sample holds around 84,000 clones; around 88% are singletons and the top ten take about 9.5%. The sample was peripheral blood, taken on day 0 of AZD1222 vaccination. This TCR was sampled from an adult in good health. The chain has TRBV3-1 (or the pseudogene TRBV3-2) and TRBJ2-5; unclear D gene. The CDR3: CASSQEAASPEKETQYF. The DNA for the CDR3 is TGTGCCAGCAGCCAAGAGGCAGCCAGCCCCGAAAAAGAGACCCAGTACTTC.